Following are 15 T cell receptor beta chains from one sample sequenced in a study of T-cell reconstitution after alpha-beta-depleted transplantation in children. Library preparation (for TCRbeta) was performed with unique molecular identifiers. TCRdb independently ran MiXCR on the PCR reads; one entry per CDR3 protein. The sample lists more than 75,000 distinct CDR3 sequences, less than 25% occurring once. The specimen was PBMCs, collected before TCRalphabeta/CD19-depleted stem cell transplant. The receptors stem from a boy aged 2 to 9 with acute lymphoblastic leukemia, due to receive a stem cell transplant.

This clonotype was detected many times. The chain combines TRBV9 with TRBJ2-1; D may match TRBD1 or TRBD2 (6 bases each). Germline V lookup: CDR1 SGDLS, CDR2 YYNGEE. Trimming left V 4 bases short and J 4 bases short, with 30 bases between. The CDR3 is made up of 20 amino acids. Here the CDR3 reads CASSPEGVGSGGADYNEQFF. In DNA form, the CDR3 reads TGTGCCAGCAGCCCCGAGGGGGTGGGGAGCGGAGGGGCTGATTACAATGAGCAGTTCTTC.

The count of this clonotype is one. The chain uses TRBV24-1 and TRBJ1-6, with a possible D match to TRBD1 (6 bases). The V end lost 3 bases, the J end lost 9 bases, and 11 bases lay between the germline ends. This CDR3 is built from 14 residues. The germline CDR1 and CDR2 sequences are KGHDR and SFDVKD. This chain's CDR3 is CATSDTRTASPLHF. The CDR3 bases are TGTGCCACCAGTGATACCAGGACAGCTTCACCCCTCCACTTT.

This clonotype was seen more than once but under ten times. The chain carries TRBV11-2 and TRBJ2-5; 8 bases line up with TRBD2. CDR1 is SGHAT and CDR2 is FQNNGV in the germline V gene. Trimming removed 5 bases from V and 4 bases from J; junction bases left unmatched: 9. The length of the CDR3 is 15 residues. CDR3 protein: CASSVRLARGETQYF. CDR3 sequence (DNA): TGTGCCAGCAGCGTCCGACTAGCGAGAGGAGAGACCCAGTACTTC.

This clonotype occurred a few times. The chain links TRBV5-1 to TRBJ2-1; D is unresolved. Trimming took off 7 bases at V and 5 bases at J, with 10 bases between the two ends. The germline V gene has CDR1 SGHRS and CDR2 YFSETQ. The CDR3 runs to 12 residues. The CDR3 bases are TGCGCCAGCTATGATCTGGACAATGAGCAGTTCTTC. Translated, it gives CASYDLDNEQFF.

This clonotype came up many times. The chain recombines TRBV6-4 with TRBJ2-1; 11 positions match TRBD2. CDR3 length: 19 residues. With 2 bases clipped from V and 5 bases from J, the junction kept 14 bases outside the gene matches. Germline V lookup: CDR1 MRHNA, CDR2 SNTAGT. The CDR3 region has the DNA TGTGCCAGCAGTGACGCATCATCCGGGACTAGCGGAGGTAACAATGAGCAGTTCTTC. The encoded protein is CASSDASSGTSGGNNEQFF.

A few counts support this clonotype. The chain couples TRBV28 to TRBJ2-5, with D tentatively TRBD1 (6 bases). V was shortened by 6 bases and J by 2 bases, with 19 bases between the two germline ends. CDR1 and CDR2 (germline): MDHEN, SYDVKM. This CDR3 contains 16 residues. This CDR3 reads CASRGGTLDQQETQYF. In DNA form, the CDR3 reads TGTGCCAGCAGAGGTGGGACACTTGACCAACAAGAGACCCAGTACTTC.

This clonotype was observed a few times. This chain joins TRBV20-1 and TRBJ2-5; D uncertain. The CDR3 runs to 13 residues. Deletions cut 0 bases from V and 3 bases from J, with 8 bases between. Per the germline V gene, CDR1 is DFQATT and CDR2 is SNEGSKA (reference sequence). DNA of the CDR3: TGCAGTGCTAGAGAGGGCCCAAAAGAGACCCAGTACTTC. This codes for CSAREGPKETQYF.

This sequence joins TRBV25-1 and TRBJ2-7; D gene ambiguous. Germline V CDR1 and CDR2: MGHDK, SYGVNS. Trimming pared 8 bases from V and 5 bases from J, leaving 13 bases between. The length of the CDR3 is 12 residues. The CDR3 spells CASRSGYNEQYF. Written as DNA, the CDR3 is TGTGCCAGCCGTAGTGGATATAACGAGCAGTACTTC.

The chain is built from TRBV20-1 and TRBJ1-2; D is unresolved. The CDR3 consists of 11 residues. V was cut by 7 bases and J by 8 bases, with 14 bases left in between. Germline assignment: CDR1 DFQATT and CDR2 SNEGSKA (reference sequence). CDR3 region: CSVIPMGGYTF. Here the CDR3 DNA reads TGCAGTGTCATCCCGATGGGAGGCTACACCTTC.

CDR3 DNA: TGCGCCAGCAGCTTGGTAGCGGGAGGGCCTTTAGATACGCAGTATTTT. It translates to CASSLVAGGPLDTQYF. The chain recombines TRBV5-1 with TRBJ2-3; 11 bases match TRBD2. The V gene's germline CDR1 is SGHRS and CDR2 YFSETQ. The junction had 5 bases not matched to a gene; V was cut back by 0 bases and J by 5 bases. CDR3 length equals 16 residues.

This chain connects TRBV5-1 to TRBJ1-4; D ambiguous. Germline V gene data show CDR1 as SGHRS and CDR2 as YFSETQ. With 0 bases removed from V and 3 bases from J, the gap between germline ends came to 9 bases. This CDR3 is built from 15 residues. The DNA for the CDR3 is TGCGCCAGCAGCTTGGGGGTACAGTCTAATGAAAAACTGTTTTTT. Its protein product is CASSLGVQSNEKLFF.

This clonotype was counted between two and nine times. The V call is TRBV10-1, the J call TRBJ1-1; D gene ambiguous. The V and J ends lost 2 bases and 0 bases respectively, with 10 bases between them. This CDR3 has 15 residues. Germline-derived CDR1 and CDR2 are WNHNN and SYGVQD (reference sequence). The CDR3 here is CASSEGPEMNTEAFF. DNA of the CDR3: TGCGCCAGCAGTGAGGGTCCAGAGATGAACACTGAAGCTTTCTTT.

There are a few counts of this clonotype. V gene TRBV6-2 or TRBV6-3 combines with J gene TRBJ1-1; D remains ambiguous. This CDR3 is built from 13 residues. The V and J ends lost 5 bases and 0 bases respectively, with 7 bases between them. CDR1 and CDR2 from the germline V gene are MNHEY and SVGEGT. The CDR3 is CASSPDLNTEAFF. The CDR3 nucleotides read TGTGCCAGCAGTCCGGACCTGAACACTGAAGCTTTCTTT.

V gene TRBV12-3 or TRBV12-4 combines with J gene TRBJ1-1; maybe TRBD1 (6 bases). The V gene lost 5 bases and the J gene lost 4 bases, with 11 bases spanning the gap. The CDR3 extends over 13 amino acids. CDR3 in amino acids: CASSQGTPTEAFF. The CDR3 DNA reads as TGTGCCAGCAGTCAGGGGACCCCCACTGAAGCTTTCTTT.

This clonotype was observed a few times. The chain couples TRBV7-9 to TRBJ2-1; D remains unclear. This CDR3 has 13 residues. Trimming shortened V by 5 bases and J by 2 bases, and 7 bases separated the two germline ends. Germline V gene data show CDR1 as SEHNR and CDR2 as FQNEAQ (reference sequence). For the CDR3, the DNA is TGTGCCAGCAGCCCGACCGCCTACAATGAGCAGTTCTTC. Its translation: CASSPTAYNEQFF.